What follows are 7 T cell receptor beta chains derived from one specimen sequenced in a study of T cells in Graves' hyperthyroidism and ophthalmopathy. Amplified TCR beta CDR3 regions came from RNA transcripts. Initially, a first-round RT-PCR of the TCR CDR3 employed the HTBI primer set. One entry per CDR3 protein results from TCRdb running MiXCR on the multiplex PCR reads. The sample lists some 600,000 distinct CDR3 sequences, about 15% occurring once. The sequenced sample consisted of blood. The receptors stem from a woman younger than 45 with Graves' hyperthyroidism that later progressed to Graves' ophthalmopathy.

Note on this clonotype: Just one base apart from a much larger clone, this may be a read error. The chain has TRBV27 and TRBJ1-5; unclear D gene. The CDR3 runs to 14 residues. CDR1 is MNHEY, CDR2 SMNVEV, per germline (reference sequence). CDR3 sequence (DNA): TGTGCCAGCAGTTTATTGGGTCGCAATCAGACCCAGCATTTT. This encodes CASSLLGRNQTQHF.

This clonotype was found a few times. The V call is TRBV4-1, the J call TRBJ1-2, with D unresolved. Between the trimmed V and J ends, which lost 0 bases and 4 bases, there was a span of 9 bases. Germline-derived CDR1 and CDR2 are MGHRA and YSYEKL. The CDR3 runs to 14 residues. The CDR3 region has the DNA TGCGCCAGCAGCCAAGATGTGGCGATCTATGGCTACACCTTC. Protein: CASSQDVAIYGYTF.

In its sample, this clonotype was seen many times. The chain carries TRBV6-1 and TRBJ2-3; 8 nucleotides match TRBD1. Trimming at V came to 6 bases and at J to 2 bases, leaving 7 bases not matched to a gene. The CDR3 is 15 amino acids. Germline V gene data show CDR1 as MNHNS and CDR2 as SASEGT. In nucleotides, the CDR3 is TGTGCCAGCAGGCCCGGACAGGGCAACACAGATACGCAGTATTTT. This encodes CASRPGQGNTDTQYF.

This clonotype was found many times. The J gene is TRBJ2-2, the V gene TRBV20-1; perhaps TRBD2 as D (6 bases). The CDR3 contains 15 residues. Trimming left V 4 bases short and J 2 bases short, with 14 bases between. The germline V gene has CDR1 DFQATT and CDR2 SNEGSKA (reference sequence). The CDR3 bases are TGCAGTGCTAACACCGGGGGTCCCAACACCGGGGAGCTGTTTTTT. Translated: CSANTGGPNTGELFF.

This clonotype was detected ten times or more. CDR3 sequence: CASMLVPGREDTQYF. Written as DNA, the CDR3 is TGTGCCAGCATGCTGGTCCCGGGACGGGAAGATACGCAGTATTTT. The chain joins TRBV6-1 to TRBJ2-3; the D gene could be TRBD1 or TRBD2 (5 bases each). The germline CDR1 and CDR2 sequences are MNHNS and SASEGT. The CDR3 consists of 15 residues. The V end lost 7 bases, the J end lost 5 bases, and 19 bases lay between the germline ends.

This clonotype was observed at least ten times. The CDR3 loop is CASRRQASSYEQYF. The CDR3 DNA reads TGTGCCAGCAGGAGGCAGGCCTCCTCCTACGAGCAGTACTTC. This sequence joins TRBV2 and TRBJ2-7, with no clear D. Germline V gene sequence: CDR1 SNHLY, CDR2 FYNNEI. The CDR3 totals 14 residues. V was trimmed by 6 bases and J by 0 bases, leaving 12 bases between them.

CDR3 protein: CASSPTGRSEKLFF. The CDR3 DNA reads TGTGCCAGCAGCCCGACAGGGAGGAGTGAAAAACTGTTTTTT. The V and J genes are TRBV5-4 and TRBJ1-4, with 7 bases matching TRBD1. The junction had 7 bases not matched to a gene; V was cut back by 4 bases and J by 7 bases. The CDR3 length is 14 residues. CDR1 SGHNT and CDR2 YYREEE come from the germline V gene (reference sequence).